One sample yielded the 24 T cell receptor beta chains listed below, sequenced in a study of T cells expressing NK-cell markers. From its re-call of the 5' RACE reads, TCRdb lists each CDR3 protein once, without DNA. The table counts hundreds of thousands of distinct CDR3 sequences; roughly 4.2% lies in the top ten. Sample: blood T cells: a sorted CD56 or NKG2C T cell subset, CD4+ or CD8+ T cells, or bulk PBMC T cells (not recorded which). The receptors here all came from a woman between 18 and 69 years old in good health.

The gene calls are TRBV5-1 and TRBJ2-1; TCRdb designates TRBD1, a call that cannot be tested without DNA. CDR3 length: 14 residues. Germline CDR1 SGHRS, CDR2 YFSETQ. The CDR3 spells CASSLGQVDNEQFF.

The chain joins TRBV12-3 or TRBV12-4 to TRBJ2-1; the D call from TCRdb, TRBD1, cannot be confirmed without DNA. This CDR3 contains 13 residues. The CDR3 is CASSVAGRNEQFF.

The chain combines TRBV7-6 with TRBJ2-1; no DNA is available, so the TRBD2 call from TCRdb remains unchecked. The CDR3 covers 18 residues. Germline V gives CDR1 SGHVS, CDR2 FNYEAQ. CDR3 loop: CASSLGGSAEFTYNEQFF.

The V call is TRBV5-1, the J call TRBJ2-3. This CDR3 spans 15 amino acids. Germline V CDR1 and CDR2: SGHRS, YFSETQ. The CDR3 region is CASSLPTSSTDTQYF.

The V and J genes are TRBV23-1 and TRBJ2-1; absent DNA, TCRdb's TRBD2 call cannot be checked. TRBV23-1 is noted as an ORF with a role that remains uncertain. The CDR3 totals 23 residues. CDR3: CASSRVEGRGLAGVCDPYNEQFF.

V and J are TRBV3-1 and TRBJ1-2. The CDR3 has 13 residues. Germline CDR1 is LGHDT and CDR2 is YNNKEL (reference sequence). This CDR3 is CASSQFPSDRYTF. Complete variable domain (other parts from reference TRBV3-1 and TRBJ1-2): DTAVSQTPKYLVTQMGNDKSIKCEQNLGHDTMYWYKQDSKKFLKIMFSYNNKELIINETVPNRFSPKSPDKAHLNLHINSLELGDSAVYFCASSQFPSDRYTFGSGTRLTVV.

The V and J genes are TRBV9 and TRBJ1-3. This CDR3 is built from 13 residues. Germline CDR1 is SGDLS and CDR2 is YYNGEE. CDR3 loop: CASSVDLGNTIYF.

This rearrangement joins TRBV6-5 to TRBJ2-5; TCRdb reports TRBD1, a call that lacks DNA to check it against. The CDR3 extends over 13 amino acids. Germline assignment: CDR1 MNHEY and CDR2 SVGAGI. The CDR3 protein is CASSYSGGRTQYF.

The rearrangement uses TRBV7-9 and TRBJ2-2; TCRdb indicates TRBD1, and absent DNA this call remains unverified. The CDR3 spans 16 residues. Per germline, CDR1 SEHNR and CDR2 FQNEAQ (reference sequence). The CDR3 loop is CASSTRRQVTTGELFF.

The chain is built from TRBV6-5 and TRBJ1-1; no DNA is available, so the TRBD1 call from TCRdb remains unchecked. The length of the CDR3 is 16 residues. From germline, CDR1 is MNHEY and CDR2 SVGAGI. CDR3 sequence reads: CASSYSMVQGNTEAFF.

The chain couples TRBV4-1 to TRBJ2-1; TCRdb's D gene call, TRBD1, goes unchecked for lack of DNA. Looked up from germline, CDR1 is MGHRA and CDR2 is YSYEKL. CDR3 length: 15 residues. This CDR3 is CASSQGDRIWNEQFF.

The CDR3 here is CASRDSIYLRANTEAFF. V usage is TRBV27 and J usage is TRBJ1-1; TCRdb designates TRBD1, a call that cannot be tested without DNA. This CDR3 is 17 amino acids long. Per germline, CDR1 MNHEY and CDR2 SMNVEV (reference sequence).

The chain carries TRBV10-3 and TRBJ1-6. The germline V gene has CDR1 ENHRY and CDR2 SYGVKD. This CDR3 region has 13 residues. This chain's CDR3 is CAISEGVNSPLHF.

V and J are TRBV12-3 or TRBV12-4 and TRBJ2-5; absent DNA, TCRdb's TRBD1 call cannot be checked. This CDR3 spans 13 amino acids. The CDR3: CASSEWGMETQYF.

The rearrangement joins TRBV10-3 to TRBJ1-5; the D gene TCRdb calls, TRBD1, cannot be checked with no DNA. CDR1 is ENHRY and CDR2 is SYGVKD in the germline V gene. This CDR3 is 16 amino acids long. CDR3 sequence reads: CAISEGQGISNQPQHF.

The CDR3 sequence: CASSPGGSGRSNEKLFF. The chain uses TRBV7-6 and TRBJ1-4. Per germline, CDR1 SGHVS and CDR2 FNYEAQ. The CDR3 covers 17 residues.

V and J are TRBV7-2 and TRBJ2-5; checking the TCRdb D call of TRBD1 is not possible without DNA. Germline lookup yields CDR1 SGHTA and CDR2 FQGNSA. The CDR3 runs 13 residues. The CDR3 sequence: CASSRQVGETQYF.

The gene calls are TRBV20-1 and TRBJ1-5. In germline, CDR1 is DFQATT, CDR2 SNEGSKA (reference sequence). CDR3 length: 14 residues. This CDR3 is CSAAEPYSNQPQHF.

This chain connects TRBV4-3 to TRBJ1-4. Germline loops: CDR1 LGHNA, CDR2 YSLEER. The CDR3 contains 15 residues. CDR3 sequence reads: CASSQRSGLNEKLFF.

V gene TRBV28 combines with J gene TRBJ2-2; TCRdb lists TRBD2, though no DNA is available to test this call. The CDR3 sequence is 17 residues long. Per germline, CDR1 MDHEN and CDR2 SYDVKM. Here the CDR3 reads CASSSRTIAGVSGELFF.

This chain connects TRBV29-1 to TRBJ2-1; as DNA is missing, the TRBD1 call by TCRdb cannot be tested. Germline CDR1 is SQVTM and CDR2 is ANQGSEA. This CDR3 region has 17 residues. CDR3 amino acids: CSVEDQPGSSSYNEQFF.

The chain couples TRBV6-1 to TRBJ1-4; TCRdb's D call of TRBD1 is untestable without DNA. The CDR3 runs 13 residues. In germline, CDR1 is MNHNS, CDR2 SASEGT. The CDR3 protein is CASGRGQYEKLFF.

The chain uses TRBV11-2 and TRBJ2-1; TCRdb lists TRBD1, though no DNA is available to test this call. Germline V gene lookup returns CDR1 SGHAT and CDR2 FQNNGV. The CDR3 is 13 amino acids. The CDR3: CASSFRQGNEQFF.

The chain recombines TRBV5-1 with TRBJ1-5; TCRdb's D call, TRBD1, is unchecked because there is no DNA. Germline CDR1 and CDR2: SGHRS and YFSETQ. The CDR3 is 14 residues long. The CDR3 reads CASSEGPAEKPQHF.